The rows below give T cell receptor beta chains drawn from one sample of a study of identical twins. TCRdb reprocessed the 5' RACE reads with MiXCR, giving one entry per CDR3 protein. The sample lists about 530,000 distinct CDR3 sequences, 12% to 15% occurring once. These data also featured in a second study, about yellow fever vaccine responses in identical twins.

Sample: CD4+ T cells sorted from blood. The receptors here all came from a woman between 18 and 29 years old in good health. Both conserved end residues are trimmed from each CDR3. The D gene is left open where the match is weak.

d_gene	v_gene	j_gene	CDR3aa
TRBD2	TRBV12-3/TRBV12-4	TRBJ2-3	ASNSGASGRTDTQY
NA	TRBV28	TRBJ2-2	ASSFMQGFLSGELF
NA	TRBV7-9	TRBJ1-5	ASSLAGDGNQPQH
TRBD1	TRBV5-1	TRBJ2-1	ASSEDRVEF
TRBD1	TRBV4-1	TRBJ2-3	ASSQFDRDADTQY
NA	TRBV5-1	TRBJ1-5	ASSLGDPGQPQH
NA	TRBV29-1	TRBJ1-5	SVGNNQPQH
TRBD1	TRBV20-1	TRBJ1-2	SAPPTTGEVTKGYT
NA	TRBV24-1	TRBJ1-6	ATRDSPLH
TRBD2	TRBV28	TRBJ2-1	ASSPSGGVDEQF
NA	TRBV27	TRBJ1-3	ASSFRPGNTIY
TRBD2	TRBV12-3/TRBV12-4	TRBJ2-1	ASSLQSGGGVYNEQF
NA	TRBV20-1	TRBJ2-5	SARDESRDFRRGIQETQY
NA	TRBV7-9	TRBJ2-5	ASSLAGSWGETQY
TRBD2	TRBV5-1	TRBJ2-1	ASSPPGLAEYNEQF
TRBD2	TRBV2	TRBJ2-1	ASSEVGGRGNEQF
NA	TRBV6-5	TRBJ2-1	ASSYLSPYNEQF
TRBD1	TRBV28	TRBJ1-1	ASRPPPGQGSGNTEAF
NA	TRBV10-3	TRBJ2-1	ASSGRSYNEQF
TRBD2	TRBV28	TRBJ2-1	ASSLPGRDEQF
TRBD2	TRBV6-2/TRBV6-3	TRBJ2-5	ASARLAGFQETQY
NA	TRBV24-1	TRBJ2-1	ATSDDQATYNEQF
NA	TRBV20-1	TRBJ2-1	SLPAVRNEQF